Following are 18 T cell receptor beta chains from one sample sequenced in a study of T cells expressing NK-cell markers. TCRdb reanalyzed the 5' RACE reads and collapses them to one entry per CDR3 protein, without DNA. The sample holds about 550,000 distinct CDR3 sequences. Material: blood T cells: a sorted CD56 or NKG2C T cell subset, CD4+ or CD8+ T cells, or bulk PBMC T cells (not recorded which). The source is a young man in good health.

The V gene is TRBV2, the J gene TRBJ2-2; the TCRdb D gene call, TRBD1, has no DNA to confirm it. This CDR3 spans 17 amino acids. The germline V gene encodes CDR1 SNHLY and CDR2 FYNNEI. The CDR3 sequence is CASSTGLHVRATGELFF. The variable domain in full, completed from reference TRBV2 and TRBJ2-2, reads EPEVTQTPSHQVTQMGQEVILRCVPISNHLYFYWYRQILGQKVEFLVSFYNNEISEKSEIFDDQFSVERPDGSNFTLKIRSTKLEDSAMYFCASSTGLHVRATGELFFGEGSRLTVL.

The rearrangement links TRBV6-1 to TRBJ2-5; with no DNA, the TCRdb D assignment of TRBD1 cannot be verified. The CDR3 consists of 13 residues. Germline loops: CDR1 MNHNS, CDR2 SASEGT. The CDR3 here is CASHGGGAKTQYF.

CDR3: CASSEAGTGVSGANVLTF. This chain uses TRBV25-1 with TRBJ2-6; checking the TCRdb D call of TRBD1 is not possible without DNA. The CDR3 totals 18 residues. Germline lookup yields CDR1 MGHDK and CDR2 SYGVNS.

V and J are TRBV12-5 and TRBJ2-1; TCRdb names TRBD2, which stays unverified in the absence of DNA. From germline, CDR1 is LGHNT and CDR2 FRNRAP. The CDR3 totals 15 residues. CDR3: CASGKGLAADNEQFF. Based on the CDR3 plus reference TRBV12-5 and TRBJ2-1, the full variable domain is DARVTQTPRHKVTEMGQEVTMRCQPILGHNTVFWYRQTMMQGLELLAYFRNRAPLDDSGMPKDRFSAEMPDATLATLKIQPSEPRDSAVYFCASGKGLAADNEQFFGPGTRLTVL.

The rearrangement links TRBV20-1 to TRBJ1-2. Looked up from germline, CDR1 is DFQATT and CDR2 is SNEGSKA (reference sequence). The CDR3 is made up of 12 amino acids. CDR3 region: CSAEPSSIGYTF.

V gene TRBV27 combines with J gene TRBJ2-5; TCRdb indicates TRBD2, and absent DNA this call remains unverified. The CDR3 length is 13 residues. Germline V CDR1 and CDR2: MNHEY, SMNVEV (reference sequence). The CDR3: CATGSTSGETQYF.

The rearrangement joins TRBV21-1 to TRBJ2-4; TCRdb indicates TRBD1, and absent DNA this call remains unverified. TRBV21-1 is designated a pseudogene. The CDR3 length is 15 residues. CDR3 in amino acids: CASHPGTGGKNIQYF.

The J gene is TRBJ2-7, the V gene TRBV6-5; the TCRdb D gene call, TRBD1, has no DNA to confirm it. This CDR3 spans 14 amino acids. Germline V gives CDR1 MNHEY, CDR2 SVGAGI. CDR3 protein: CASSPDKAPYEQYF.

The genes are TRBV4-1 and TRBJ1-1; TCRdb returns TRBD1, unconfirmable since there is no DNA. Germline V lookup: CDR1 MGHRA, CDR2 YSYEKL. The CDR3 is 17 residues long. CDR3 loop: CASSHHRVLGGNTEAFF.

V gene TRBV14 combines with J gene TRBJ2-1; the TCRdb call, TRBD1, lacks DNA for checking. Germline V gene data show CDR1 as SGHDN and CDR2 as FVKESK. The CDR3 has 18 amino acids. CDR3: CASSQWDTQGRGNNEQFF.

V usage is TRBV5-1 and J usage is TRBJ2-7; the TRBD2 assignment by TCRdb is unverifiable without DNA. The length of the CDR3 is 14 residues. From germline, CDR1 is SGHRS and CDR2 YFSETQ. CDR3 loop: CASSLFTGPSEQYF.

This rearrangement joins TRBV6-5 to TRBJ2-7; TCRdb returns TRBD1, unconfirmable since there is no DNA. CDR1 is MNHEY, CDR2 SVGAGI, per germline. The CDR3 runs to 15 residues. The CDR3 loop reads CASSGFERGEYEQYF.

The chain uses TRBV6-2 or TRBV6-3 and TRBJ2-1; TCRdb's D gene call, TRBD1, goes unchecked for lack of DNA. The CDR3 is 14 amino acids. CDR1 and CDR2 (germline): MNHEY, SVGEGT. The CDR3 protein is CASDPGQGPNEQFF.

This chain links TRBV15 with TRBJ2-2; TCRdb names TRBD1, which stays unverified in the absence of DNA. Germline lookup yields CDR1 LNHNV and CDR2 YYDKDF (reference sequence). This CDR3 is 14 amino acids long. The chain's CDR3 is CATSFAQGSGELFF.

This CDR3 reads CASRLAGSTSSYNEQFF. The chain has TRBV12-3 or TRBV12-4 and TRBJ2-1. The CDR3 has 17 residues.

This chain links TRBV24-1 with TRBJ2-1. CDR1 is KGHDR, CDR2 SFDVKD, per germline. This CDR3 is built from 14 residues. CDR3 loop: CATSDRPRSTKSFF.

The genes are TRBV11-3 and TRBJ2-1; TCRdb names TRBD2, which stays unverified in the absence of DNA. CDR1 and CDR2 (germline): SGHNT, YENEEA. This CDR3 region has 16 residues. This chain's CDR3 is CASSLGTSGSNDEQFF. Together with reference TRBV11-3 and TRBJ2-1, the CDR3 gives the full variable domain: EAGVVQSPRYKIIEKKQPVAFWCNPISGHNTLYWYLQNLGQGPELLIRYENEEAVDDSQLPKDRFSAERLKGVDSTLKIQPAELGDSAVYLCASSLGTSGSNDEQFFGPGTRLTVL.

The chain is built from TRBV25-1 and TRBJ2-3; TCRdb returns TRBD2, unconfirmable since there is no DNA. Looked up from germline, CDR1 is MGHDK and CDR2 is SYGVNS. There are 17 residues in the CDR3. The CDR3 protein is CASSSYLRDSSTDTQYF.